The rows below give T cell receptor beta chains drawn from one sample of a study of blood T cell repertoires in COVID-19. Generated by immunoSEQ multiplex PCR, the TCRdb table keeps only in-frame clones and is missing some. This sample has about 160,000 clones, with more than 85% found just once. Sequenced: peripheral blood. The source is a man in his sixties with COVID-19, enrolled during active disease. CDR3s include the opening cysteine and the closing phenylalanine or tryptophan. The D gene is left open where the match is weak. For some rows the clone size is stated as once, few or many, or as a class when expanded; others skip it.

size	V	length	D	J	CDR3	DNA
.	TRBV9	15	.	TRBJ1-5	CASSQGANSNQPQHF	TGTGCCAGCAGCCAAGGGGCGAATAGCAATCAGCCCCAGCATTTT
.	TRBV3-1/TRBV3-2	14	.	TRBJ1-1	CASSLKEGGTEAFF	TGTGCCAGCAGCCTTAAAGAAGGAGGCACTGAAGCTTTCTTT
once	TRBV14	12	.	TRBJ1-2	CASSPSGYGYTF	TGTGCCAGCAGCCCGTCGGGGTATGGCTACACCTTC
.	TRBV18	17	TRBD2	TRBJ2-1	CASSPLQRLAGNNEQFF	TGTGCCAGCTCACCACTCCAGAGACTAGCGGGAAACAATGAGCAGTTCTTC
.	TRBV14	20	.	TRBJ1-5	CASSQDRAIMGACGNQPQHF	TGTGCCAGCAGCCAAGATAGGGCTATAATGGGGGCTTGCGGCAATCAGCCCCAGCATTTT
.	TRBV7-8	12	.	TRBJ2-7	CASSPGIYEQYF	TGTGCCAGCAGCCCGGGAATCTACGAGCAGTACTTC
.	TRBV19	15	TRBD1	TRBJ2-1	CASSKNRGLYNEQFF	TGTGCCAGTAGTAAGAACAGGGGGCTCTACAATGAGCAGTTCTTC
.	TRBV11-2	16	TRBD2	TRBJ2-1	CASTRLAGGSYNEQFF	TGTGCCAGCACCCGACTAGCGGGAGGCTCCTACAATGAGCAGTTCTTC
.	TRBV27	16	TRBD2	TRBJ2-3	CASSLVVAGLTDTQYF	TGTGCCAGCAGTTTAGTGGTAGCGGGCCTCACAGATACGCAGTATTTT
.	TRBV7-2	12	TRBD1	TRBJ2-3	CAGTGGADTQYF	TGTGCCGGGACAGGGGGCGCAGATACGCAGTATTTT
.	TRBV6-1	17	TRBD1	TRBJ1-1	CASSETPGQTMNTEAFF	TGTGCCAGCAGTGAGACCCCGGGACAGACCATGAACACTGAAGCTTTCTTT
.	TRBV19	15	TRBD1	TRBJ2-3	CASSIGTGRADTQYF	TGTGCCAGTAGTATAGGGACAGGGAGAGCAGATACGCAGTATTTT
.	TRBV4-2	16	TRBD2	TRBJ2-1	CASSQVSSGSGNEQFF	TGTGCCAGCAGCCAAGTTTCTAGCGGGAGCGGGAATGAGCAGTTCTTC
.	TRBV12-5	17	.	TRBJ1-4	CASGLPRRVWANEKLFF	TGTGCTAGTGGTCTCCCTCGGAGGGTGTGGGCTAATGAAAAACTGTTTTTT
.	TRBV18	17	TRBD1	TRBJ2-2	CASRLSPGQGNTGELFF	TGTGCCAGCCGACTTAGTCCGGGACAGGGCAACACCGGGGAGCTGTTTTTT
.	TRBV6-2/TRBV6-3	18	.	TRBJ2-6	CASSYSGQGVPGANVLTF	TGTGCCAGCAGTTACTCAGGTCAGGGTGTTCCTGGGGCCAACGTCCTGACTTTC
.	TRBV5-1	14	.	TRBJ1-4	CASSLLSQGEKLFF	TGCGCCAGCAGCTTGCTCTCACAGGGTGAAAAACTGTTTTTT
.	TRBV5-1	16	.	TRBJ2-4	CASSLVAGGTKNIQYF	TGCGCCAGCAGCTTGGTGGCAGGGGGGACCAAAAACATTCAGTACTTC